This T cell receptor beta chain was retrieved from a study of cytomegalovirus exposure and HLA in healthy donors. General study results and limits: When analyzed later, a missense DCLRE1C variant was found to be linked to TCR beta V- and J-gene trimming.

As to this clone: The antigen is not known.

PCR amplification relied on 60 Vbeta primers (plus 13 Jbeta primers). Using immunoSEQ multiplex PCR, the repertoire was profiled, and TCRdb retains in-frame clones only, with some absent. The sample has over 200,000 clones; approximately 68% are singletons. Germline lookup yields CDR1 KGHSH and CDR2 LQKENI. Trimming stripped 2 bases from V and 7 bases from J, with 14 bases between. CDR3 length: 14 residues. V gene TRBV18 combines with J gene TRBJ1-2; D possibly corresponds to TRBD1 (6 bases). Sequenced sample: PBMCs. The source of this sequence is a woman aged 25-40 years in good health and CMV-seronegative. CDR3 amino acids: CASSPSDRTRGYTF. The CDR3 coding sequence is TGTGCCAGCTCACCATCGGACAGAACGCGTGGCTACACCTTC.